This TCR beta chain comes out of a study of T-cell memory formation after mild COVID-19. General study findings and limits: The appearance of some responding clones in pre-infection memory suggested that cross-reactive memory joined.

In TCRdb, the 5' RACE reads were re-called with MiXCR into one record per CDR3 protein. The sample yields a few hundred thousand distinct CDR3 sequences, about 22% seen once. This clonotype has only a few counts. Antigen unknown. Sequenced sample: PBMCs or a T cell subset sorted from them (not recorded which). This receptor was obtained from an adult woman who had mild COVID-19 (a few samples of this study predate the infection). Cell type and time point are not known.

Here the CDR3 DNA reads TGTGCCAGCAGCTTAACCGAGACTTACGAGCAGTACTTC. It encodes CASSLTETYEQYF. The chain uses TRBV7-9 and TRBJ2-7; D is unresolved. This CDR3 contains 13 residues. The V end was cut by 2 bases, the J end by 4 bases, with 9 bases between. Germline CDR1 and CDR2: SEHNR and FQNEAQ (reference sequence).